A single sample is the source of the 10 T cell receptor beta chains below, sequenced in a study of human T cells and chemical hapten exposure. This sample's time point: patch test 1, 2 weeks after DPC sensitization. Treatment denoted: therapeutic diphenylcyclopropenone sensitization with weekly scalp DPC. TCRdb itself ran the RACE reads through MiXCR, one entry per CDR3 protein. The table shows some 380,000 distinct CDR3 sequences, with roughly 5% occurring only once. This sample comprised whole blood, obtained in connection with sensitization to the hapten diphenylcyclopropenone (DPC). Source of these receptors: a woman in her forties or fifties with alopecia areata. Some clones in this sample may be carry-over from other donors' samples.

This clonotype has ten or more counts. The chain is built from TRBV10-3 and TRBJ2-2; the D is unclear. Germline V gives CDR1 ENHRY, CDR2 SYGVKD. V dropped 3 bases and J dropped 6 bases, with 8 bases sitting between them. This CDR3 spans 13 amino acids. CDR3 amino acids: CAISDSLAGELFF. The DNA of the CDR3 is TGTGCCATCAGTGACAGCCTGGCCGGGGAGCTGTTTTTT.

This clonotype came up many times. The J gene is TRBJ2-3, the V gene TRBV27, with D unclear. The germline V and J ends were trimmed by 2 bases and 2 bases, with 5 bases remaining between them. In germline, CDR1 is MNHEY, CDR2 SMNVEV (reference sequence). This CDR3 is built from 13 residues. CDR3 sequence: CASSLGYTDTQYF. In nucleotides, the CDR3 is TGTGCCAGCAGTTTAGGGTACACAGATACGCAGTATTTT.

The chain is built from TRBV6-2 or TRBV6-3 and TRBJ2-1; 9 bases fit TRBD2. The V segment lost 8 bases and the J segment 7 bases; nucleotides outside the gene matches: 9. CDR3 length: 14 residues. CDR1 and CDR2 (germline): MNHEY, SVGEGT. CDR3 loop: CASGWAGGPNEQFF. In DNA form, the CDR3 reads TGTGCCAGCGGTTGGGCGGGAGGGCCAAATGAGCAGTTCTTC.

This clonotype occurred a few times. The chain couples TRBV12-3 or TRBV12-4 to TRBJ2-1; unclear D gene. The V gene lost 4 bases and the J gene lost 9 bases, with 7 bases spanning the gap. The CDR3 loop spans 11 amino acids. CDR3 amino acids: CASSYGREQFF. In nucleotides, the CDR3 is TGTGCCAGCAGTTACGGCCGTGAGCAGTTCTTC.

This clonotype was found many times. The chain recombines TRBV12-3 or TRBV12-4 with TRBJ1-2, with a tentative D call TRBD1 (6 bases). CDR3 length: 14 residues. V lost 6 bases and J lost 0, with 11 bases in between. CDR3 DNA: TGTGCCAGCAGCCCCCGGACAGCTAACTATGGCTACACCTTC. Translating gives CASSPRTANYGYTF.

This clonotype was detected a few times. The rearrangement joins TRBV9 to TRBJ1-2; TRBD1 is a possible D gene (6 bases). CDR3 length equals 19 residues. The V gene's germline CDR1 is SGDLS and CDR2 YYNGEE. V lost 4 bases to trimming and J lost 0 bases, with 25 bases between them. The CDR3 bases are TGTGCCAGCAGCTCATCCCCAGGGGAATTGGAAGTTGCTAACTATGGCTACACCTTC. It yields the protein CASSSSPGELEVANYGYTF.

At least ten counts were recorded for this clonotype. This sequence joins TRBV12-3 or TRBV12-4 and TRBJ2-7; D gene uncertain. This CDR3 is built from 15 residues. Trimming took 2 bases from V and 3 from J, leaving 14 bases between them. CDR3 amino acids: CASSLSSQLHYEQYF. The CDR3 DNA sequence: TGTGCCAGCAGTTTATCCTCCCAGCTCCACTACGAGCAGTACTTC.

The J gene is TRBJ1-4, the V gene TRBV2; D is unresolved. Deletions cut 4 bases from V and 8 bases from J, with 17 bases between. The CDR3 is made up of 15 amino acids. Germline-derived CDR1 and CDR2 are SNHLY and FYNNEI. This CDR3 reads CASSAGAEDEEKLFF. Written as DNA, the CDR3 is TGTGCCAGCAGTGCTGGTGCGGAGGATGAAGAAAAACTGTTTTTT.

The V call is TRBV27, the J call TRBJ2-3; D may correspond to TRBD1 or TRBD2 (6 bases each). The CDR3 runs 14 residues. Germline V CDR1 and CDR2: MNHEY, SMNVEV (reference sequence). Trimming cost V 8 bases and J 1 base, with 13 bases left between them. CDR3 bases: TGTGCCAGCGGCGACGGGGGCGGCACAGATACGCAGTATTTT. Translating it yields CASGDGGGTDTQYF.

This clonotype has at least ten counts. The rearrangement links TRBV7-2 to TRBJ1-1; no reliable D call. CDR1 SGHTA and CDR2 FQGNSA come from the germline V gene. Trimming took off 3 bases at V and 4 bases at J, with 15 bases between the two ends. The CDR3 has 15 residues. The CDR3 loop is CASSFWRNSPTEAFF. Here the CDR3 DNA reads TGTGCCAGCAGCTTTTGGAGGAATTCGCCCACTGAAGCTTTCTTT.